This entry is about one T cell receptor (beta chain). No antigen is known for it. Per-base quality was not reported, and no clone a single base away is much larger than it. The entry originates in a study of CD8+ T cells in alopecia areata (dated by TCRdb to the late 2010s). A note on the overall study: The treated patients, all with moderate-to-severe alopecia areata, were enrolled in an open-label pilot trial of oral tofacitinib given at 5 to 10 mg twice daily. Tofacitinib was administered for 6 to 18 months, and 6 months of follow-up off drug were then conducted to assess delayed response and recurrence. The study used high-throughput TCRbeta sequencing to examine T cell clonal expansion in alopecia areata, in both the C3H/HeJ mouse model and human patients. Scalp tissue and sorted CD4+ and CD8+ peripheral blood T cells from patchy and totalis/universalis alopecia areata patients and from healthy controls were covered by human TCRbeta sequencing. Tofacitinib-treated patients had biopsies at baseline and at 4 and 24 weeks of treatment, with a later scalp biopsy in several patients. Clonality in the scalp was compared among normal scalp (n=4), patchy alopecia areata scalp (n=8), and alopecia totalis/universalis scalp (n=8). The RNA source kit depended on sample type: the PAXgene miRNA kit for fixed scalp, the miRNeasy kit for PBMCs, and the RNeasy kit for mouse skin. TCRbeta CDR3 regions were amplified by immunoSEQ multiplex PCR with 35 Vbeta forward and 13 Jbeta reverse primers.

Preparation of the library involved the immunoSEQ multiplex PCR assay. For TCR sequencing, RNA was extracted from every sample and reverse transcribed into cDNA to serve as template. SuperScript III was used for first-strand cDNA synthesis, primed with a 2:1 mix of oligo-dT and random hexamers. Amplification bias was assessed with a synthetic immune receptor repertoire, and residual bias was removed computationally. Per the source publication's procedure: Raw reads were preprocessed to remove errors, and CDR3 was defined by IMGT conventions from the conserved cysteine to phenylalanine. To get clonality, Shannon entropy was normalized by log2 of the number of productive unique TCRs and the result was subtracted from 1. CD4 or CD8 identity of scalp clones was inferred by cross-referencing scalp TCRbeta sequences with sorted blood CD4 and CD8 repertoires. TCRdb provides this immuneACCESS table in a form limited to in-frame rearrangements. Some clones are lacking; in checked studies, under half of them reflect an unresolved V gene, and why the rest are absent is not known. The D gene and trimming were derived from the DNA, and the V and J assignments and clone size from that table. The table for this sample lists 150,000 or so clones; about 89% of them were counted only once. The top ten clonotypes cover more than 12% of the sample.

This sample's time point label indicates: baseline before oral tofacitinib. Lesional scalp punch biopsies and peripheral blood were obtained from alopecia areata patients. After PBMCs were isolated by density centrifugation and stained for CD3, CD4 and CD8, a FACSAria was used to sort CD4+ and CD8+ T cells. Trimming takes 3 bases from V and 5 bases from J, and the germline ends sit 15 bases apart. The germline V gene gives CDR1 as SGDLS and CDR2 as YYNGEE. From its cysteine to its phenylalanine, the CDR3 spans 15 amino acids. The only DNA kept is the CDR3, 45 bases in frame from the first base. Overall results and qualifications from the work: Scalp TCR repertoire analysis is complicated because resident alphabeta T cells in normal human skin are also sequenced, whereas mouse skin is dominated by gammadelta T cells. Compared with mice, TCR sequences shared between patients were less clear, possibly partly because of HLA diversity across the patient population. Higher clonality and more expanded CD8+ clones were observed in lesional scalp than in normal scalp, particularly in alopecia totalis/universalis, a finding suggestive of antigenic drive.

Recombination linked TRBV9 to TRBJ2-1, with TRBD1 perhaps the D gene, on 5 matching bases. The sequence was obtained from a human donor with alopecia areata. Sequencing used CD8+ T cells sorted from blood, obtained at week 0. The DNA sequence follows: TGTGCCAGCAGCGCCGAAGGGGCGCTGAACAATGAGCAGTTCTTC. Its protein reads: CASSAEGALNNEQFF.